This T cell receptor (beta chain) stems from a study of control samples from healthy donors and cancer patients. Germline CDR1 reads SGHVS; CDR2 reads FNYEAQ. CDR3 size: 17 residues. V lost 4 bases, J lost 6 bases, and 15 bases stayed unmatched. Only in-frame clones appear in the TCRdb table, and some are missing; sequencing was by immunoSEQ multiplex PCR. The repertoire includes 140,000 or so clones, about nine tenths of them detected once, and more than 3% sits in the top ten. The chain recombines TRBV7-6 with TRBJ1-5, with 7 bases identical to TRBD1. Sequencing input: blood. The sequence was collected from a man in his thirties or forties in good health. The CDR3 region is CASSYPWGQKRGQPQHF. CDR3 nucleotides: TGTGCCAGCAGCTACCCCTGGGGACAGAAGCGGGGTCAGCCCCAGCATTTT.